Each of the 25 T cell receptor beta chains below was sequenced from the same sample in a study of CD8+ T cells in alopecia areata. cDNA prepared by RNA extraction and subsequent reverse transcription served as the template for sequencing. Using immunoSEQ multiplex PCR, the repertoire was profiled, and TCRdb retains in-frame clones only, with some absent. Among some 220,000 clones listed, more than 45% were seen once. Treatment indicated: oral pan-JAK inhibitor, 5-10 mg twice daily. The sample consisted of CD4+ T cells sorted from blood, taken at week 4, from a patient treated with tofacitinib. These receptors were obtained from a human donor with alopecia areata.

The chain employs TRBV18 and TRBJ2-7; D is perhaps TRBD1 or TRBD2 (5 bases each). The CDR3 covers 12 residues. V lost 1 base, J lost 4 bases, and 5 bases lay in between. Per the germline V gene, CDR1 is KGHSH and CDR2 is LQKENI. CDR3 nucleotides: TGTGCCAGCTCACCACGGGGGTACGAGCAGTACTTC. It is translated as CASSPRGYEQYF.

This clone came up once. This CDR3 is CASSGGLAGYSYEQYF. The CDR3, as DNA: TGTGCCAGCAGTGGAGGACTAGCGGGCTACTCCTACGAGCAGTACTTC. The J gene is TRBJ2-7, the V gene TRBV6-1; 11 bases align to TRBD2. V lost 4 bases to trimming and J lost 0 bases; unmatched junction nucleotides: 5. This CDR3 is built from 16 residues. CDR1 and CDR2 from the germline V gene are MNHNS and SASEGT.

This chain uses TRBV5-1 with TRBJ2-7, with a possible D match to TRBD1 (6 bases). Germline CDR1 reads SGHRS; CDR2 reads YFSETQ. V was cut by 0 bases and J by 2 bases, with 9 bases left in between. This CDR3 has 14 amino acids. CDR3 nucleotide sequence: TGCGCCAGCAGCTTGGAGACAGGCCCCTACGAGCAGTACTTC. It encodes CASSLETGPYEQYF.

V and J are TRBV30 and TRBJ1-2, with D unresolved. The CDR3 totals 12 residues. Germline assignment: CDR1 GTSNPN and CDR2 SVGIG (reference sequence). Trimming took 1 base from V and 4 from J, leaving 7 bases between them. The CDR3 nucleotides are TGTGCCTGGAGTGGGACCCCCTATGGCTACACCTTC. Translating gives CAWSGTPYGYTF.

The chain couples TRBV2 to TRBJ1-1; possible D gene TRBD1, 6 bases. This CDR3 is built from 13 residues. Per the germline V gene, CDR1 is SNHLY and CDR2 is FYNNEI. Trimming left V 6 bases short and J 5 bases short, with 13 bases between. The CDR3 sequence: CASRAGERTEAFF. The CDR3 nucleotides read TGTGCCAGCAGGGCAGGGGAGAGGACTGAAGCTTTCTTT.

Comments on this clone: Other DNA sequences in this sample translate to the same CDR3. The V gene is TRBV4-3, the J gene TRBJ2-3; D is ambiguous. Per the germline V gene, CDR1 is LGHNA and CDR2 is YSLEER. This CDR3 region has 13 residues. Trimming pared 1 base from V and 5 bases from J, leaving 7 bases between. CDR3 sequence reads: CASSQGPRDTQYF. DNA for the CDR3: TGCGCCAGCAGCCAAGGTCCTAGAGATACGCAGTATTTT.

The chain uses TRBV6-1 and TRBJ1-2; 9 nucleotides agree with TRBD1. The length of the CDR3 is 14 residues. CDR1 and CDR2 from the germline V gene are MNHNS and SASEGT. V was pared by 5 bases and J by 4 bases, with 5 bases of the junction left unmatched. The CDR3, as DNA: TGTGCCAGCAGTCCGGGACAGGGTATCTATGGCTACACCTTC. Translated, it gives CASSPGQGIYGYTF.

The V and J genes are TRBV27 and TRBJ1-6; TRBD1 aligns across 7 bases. This CDR3 region has 18 residues. J lost 3 bases, V lost 5 bases, and 13 bases had no gene match. Germline values: CDR1 MNHEY, CDR2 SMNVEV (reference sequence). The CDR3 DNA sequence: TGTGCCAGCAGTCCCAGACCCGACAGGGCAAACTATAATTCACCCCTCCACTTT. Translated: CASSPRPDRANYNSPLHF.

This chain connects TRBV30 to TRBJ2-7, with D uncertain. This CDR3 has 12 residues. Germline lookup yields CDR1 GTSNPN and CDR2 SVGIG (reference sequence). V was shortened by 3 bases and J by 5 bases, with 11 bases between the two germline ends. CDR3 sequence (DNA): TGTGCCTGGAGCTCCCCATACGACGAGCAGTACTTC. This translates into CAWSSPYDEQYF.

The chain couples TRBV4-3 to TRBJ1-2, with a possible D match to TRBD1 (6 bases). Trimming stripped 0 bases from V and 4 bases from J, with 12 bases between. Germline V lookup: CDR1 LGHNA, CDR2 YSLEER. The CDR3 sequence is 15 residues long. CDR3 nucleotides: TGCGCCAGCAGCCAAGACAGGGGATCGGGCTATGGCTACACCTTC. Residues: CASSQDRGSGYGYTF.

This chain links TRBV6-5 with TRBJ2-7, with 7 bases that match TRBD1. V dropped 2 bases and J dropped 4; count of bases not matched to a gene: 5. This CDR3 spans 14 amino acids. The V gene's germline CDR1 is MNHEY and CDR2 SVGAGI. CDR3 sequence (DNA): TGTGCCAGCAGTTACAACACAGGGGCTTACGAGCAGTACTTC. Protein: CASSYNTGAYEQYF.

The chain employs TRBV20-1 and TRBJ2-2, with D hard to call. Deletions cut 3 bases from V and 7 bases from J, with 6 bases between. Per germline, CDR1 DFQATT and CDR2 SNEGSKA (reference sequence). There are 11 residues in the CDR3. CDR3 DNA: TGCAGTGCTAGCATTCGCGGGGAGCTGTTTTTT. The encoded protein is CSASIRGELFF.

This clone was observed a handful of times. The chain carries TRBV7-2 and TRBJ2-1, with TRBD2 identical over 9 bases. Germline-derived CDR1 and CDR2 are SGHTA and FQGNSA. Losses at the gene ends were 5 bases for V and 5 bases for J; bases not matched to a gene: 7. The CDR3 is 15 residues long. This chain's CDR3 is CASSTHSGGHNEQFF. DNA of the CDR3: TGTGCCAGCAGCACACATAGCGGGGGACACAATGAGCAGTTCTTC.

The chain has TRBV5-1 and TRBJ1-4, with 9 bases aligning to TRBD1. Germline CDR1 SGHRS, CDR2 YFSETQ. The CDR3 contains 14 residues. V was pared by 4 bases and J by 8 bases, with 6 bases of the junction left unmatched. Here the CDR3 reads CASSQDRGEEKLFF. CDR3 nucleotides: TGCGCCAGCAGCCAGGACAGGGGAGAGGAAAAACTGTTTTTT.

A note on this clone: The same CDR3 can be traced to other DNA sequences in this sample. The gene calls are TRBV29-1 and TRBJ1-1; no definite D call. Per the germline V gene, CDR1 is SQVTM and CDR2 is ANQGSEA. V lost 7 bases and J lost 0, with 3 bases in between. This CDR3 spans 10 amino acids. The CDR3 nucleotides read TGCAGCGCCTTGAACACTGAAGCTTTCTTT. This codes for CSALNTEAFF.

This clone was observed a handful of times. This chain uses TRBV2 with TRBJ1-2; maybe TRBD1 (5 bases). Germline V CDR1 and CDR2: SNHLY, FYNNEI. V was cut by 3 bases and J by 7 bases, with 21 bases left in between. The CDR3 totals 16 residues. The CDR3, as DNA: TGTGCCAGCAGTGATAGAACAGGAGGGCGGACCGGTGGCTACACCTTC. As protein: CASSDRTGGRTGGYTF.

The rearrangement uses TRBV29-1 and TRBJ1-1; 10 nucleotides agree with TRBD1. This CDR3 spans 14 amino acids. Trimming at V came to 5 bases and at J to 1 base, leaving 4 bases not matched to a gene. Per germline, CDR1 SQVTM and CDR2 ANQGSEA. The CDR3 bases are TGCAGCGTTCCACGACAGGGGGCGAACACTGAAGCTTTCTTT. Translating it yields CSVPRQGANTEAFF.

The chain carries TRBV5-6 and TRBJ1-1, with TRBD1 matching 7 bases. Losses at the gene ends were 0 bases for V and 1 base for J; bases not matched to a gene: 6. The length of the CDR3 is 16 residues. Germline V CDR1 and CDR2: SGHDT, YYEEEE. The CDR3 protein is CASSLGEGAKNTEAFF. CDR3 in DNA: TGTGCCAGCAGCTTGGGAGAGGGGGCGAAGAACACTGAAGCTTTCTTT.

The chain couples TRBV2 to TRBJ1-4; 7 nucleotides line up with TRBD1. Germline-derived CDR1 and CDR2 are SNHLY and FYNNEI. The J segment lost 5 bases and the V segment lost 5 bases, leaving 14 bases of the junction unmatched. The CDR3 is made up of 17 amino acids. In nucleotides, the CDR3 is TGTGCCAGCAGTACCGATTATGCAGGGGGAGTCAATGAAAAACTGTTTTTT. Protein sequence: CASSTDYAGGVNEKLFF.

The chain links TRBV30 to TRBJ2-7; D is uncertain. Germline V gene lookup returns CDR1 GTSNPN and CDR2 SVGIG (reference sequence). V was cut by 2 bases and J by 3 bases, with 8 bases left in between. There are 12 residues in the CDR3. This CDR3 is CAWSYTDYEQYF. As DNA, the CDR3 is TGTGCCTGGAGTTATACTGACTACGAGCAGTACTTC.

This clone appeared a few times. The chain couples TRBV30 to TRBJ1-6; tentatively, D is TRBD1 (6 bases). The CDR3 loop spans 16 amino acids. The ends were cut back, 1 base at V and 4 bases at J, with 14 bases in the middle. Per the germline V gene, CDR1 is GTSNPN and CDR2 is SVGIG (reference sequence). The CDR3 DNA is TGTGCCTGGAGTGAGGGGACACCTCTTTATAATTCACCCCTCCACTTT. It translates to CAWSEGTPLYNSPLHF. The full variable domain, its missing parts supplied by reference TRBV30 and TRBJ1-6, is SQTIHQWPATLVQPVGSPLSLECTVEGTSNPNLYWYRQAAGRGLQLLFYSVGIGQISSEVPQNLSASRPQDRQFILSSKKLLLSDSGFYLCAWSEGTPLYNSPLHFGNGTRLTVT.

The chain employs TRBV30 and TRBJ1-5, with 7 positions matching TRBD1. This CDR3 is 13 amino acids long. V shed 5 bases, J shed 6 bases, and the junction held 7 bases outside the gene matches. Looked up from germline, CDR1 is GTSNPN and CDR2 is SVGIG (reference sequence). For the CDR3, the DNA is TGTGCCTGGGGGAAGGGGGCACGTCAGCCCCAGCATTTT. Translating gives CAWGKGARQPQHF.

This clone has only one observation. V is TRBV2 and J is TRBJ2-3; tentative D call: TRBD1 (8 bases). V shed 6 bases and J shed 0 bases, with 13 bases lying between them. This CDR3 is 15 amino acids long. Germline CDR1 is SNHLY and CDR2 is FYNNEI. This CDR3 is CASSEQGGSTDTQYF. Written as DNA, the CDR3 is TGTGCCAGCAGCGAACAGGGGGGGAGCACAGATACGCAGTATTTT. The full variable domain, with the rest looked up from reference TRBV2 and TRBJ2-3, is EPEVTQTPSHQVTQMGQEVILRCVPISNHLYFYWYRQILGQKVEFLVSFYNNEISEKSEIFDDQFSVERPDGSNFTLKIRSTKLEDSAMYFCASSEQGGSTDTQYFGPGTRLTVL.

In nucleotides, the CDR3 is TGTGCCAGCCAGGGCGGGGCGGCAGATACGCAGTATTTT. Protein sequence: CASQGGAADTQYF. V gene TRBV2 combines with J gene TRBJ2-3; D may be TRBD2 (6 bases). Germline values: CDR1 SNHLY, CDR2 FYNNEI. The CDR3 consists of 13 residues. Trimming removed 8 bases from V and 4 bases from J, with 13 bases in between.

J is TRBJ1-2 and V is TRBV25-1; TRBD1 might be the D (5 bases). The germline V gene has CDR1 MGHDK and CDR2 SYGVNS. Deletions cut 4 bases from V and 5 bases from J, with 11 bases between. This CDR3 has 13 residues. The CDR3 DNA reads TGTGCCAGCAGTGCCACCGGGACGTATGGCTACACCTTC. Its translation: CASSATGTYGYTF.